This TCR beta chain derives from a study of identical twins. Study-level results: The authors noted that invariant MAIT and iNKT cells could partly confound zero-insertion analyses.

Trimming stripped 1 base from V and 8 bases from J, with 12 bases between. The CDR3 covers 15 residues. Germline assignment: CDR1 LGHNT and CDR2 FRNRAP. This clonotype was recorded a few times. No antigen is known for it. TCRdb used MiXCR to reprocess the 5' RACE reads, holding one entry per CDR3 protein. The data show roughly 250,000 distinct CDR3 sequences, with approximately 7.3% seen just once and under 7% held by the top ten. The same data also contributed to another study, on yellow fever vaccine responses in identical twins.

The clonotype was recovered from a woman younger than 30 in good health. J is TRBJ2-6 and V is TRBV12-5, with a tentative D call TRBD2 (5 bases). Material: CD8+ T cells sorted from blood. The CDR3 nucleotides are TGTGCTAGTGGTTTGGCGAAGTACGGGACCAACGTCCTGACTTTC. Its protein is CASGLAKYGTNVLTF.